These 14 T cell receptor beta chains were all obtained from the same sample, sequenced in a study of T cells in Graves' hyperthyroidism and ophthalmopathy. Authors of the study amplified TCR beta CDR3 regions from RNA transcripts. First-round RT-PCR targeting the TCR CDR3 was performed with the HTBI primer set. MiXCR, applied by TCRdb to the multiplex PCR reads, yields one record per CDR3 protein. The sample comprises around 100,000 distinct CDR3 sequences, 47% of which are singletons, and about a quarter rests with the top ten. The sequenced sample consisted of blood. The receptor source for this set is a middle-aged man with Graves' hyperthyroidism.

Many counts were recorded for this clonotype. The chain has TRBV12-3 or TRBV12-4 and TRBJ2-3, with 12 bases matching TRBD2. The junction had 5 bases not matched to a gene; V was cut back by 7 bases and J by 3 bases. The CDR3 covers 15 residues. CDR3 coding DNA: TGTGCCAGCATGACCGGGACTAGCGGGACAGATACGCAGTATTTT. Its translation is CASMTGTSGTDTQYF.

About this clonotype: With a much larger clone just one base away, this may be a read error. The chain combines TRBV7-2 with TRBJ2-1, with 11 bases identical to TRBD2. The CDR3 spans 16 residues. Per germline, CDR1 SGHTA and CDR2 FQGNSA. The CDR3 spells CASSQRISGGDNEQLF. The CDR3 DNA sequence: TGCGCCAGCAGCCAGAGGATTAGCGGGGGGGACAATGAGCAGCTCTTC.

The CDR3: CATSEAGPRPQHF. CDR3 coding DNA: TGTGCCACCAGTGAGGCCGGGCCTCGGCCCCAGCATTTT. The gene calls are TRBV24-1 and TRBJ1-5; no clear D. The germline V gene has CDR1 KGHDR and CDR2 SFDVKD. The ends were cut back, 4 bases at V and 9 bases at J, with 12 bases in the middle. The CDR3 extends over 13 amino acids.

The rearrangement joins TRBV6-6 to TRBJ1-1; the D is unclear. The germline CDR1 and CDR2 sequences are MNHNY and SVGAGI (reference sequence). The CDR3 loop spans 11 amino acids. V was clipped by 7 bases and J by 1 base, with 4 bases between them. The CDR3 DNA reads as TGTGCCAGCACAAGGAACACTGAAGCTTTCTTT. Protein product: CASTRNTEAFF.

At least ten counts were recorded for this clonotype. The chain recombines TRBV6-1 with TRBJ1-5; D unresolved. This CDR3 is built from 13 residues. In germline, CDR1 is MNHNS, CDR2 SASEGT. Trimming pared 4 bases from V and 5 bases from J, leaving 9 bases between. In DNA form, the CDR3 reads TGTGCCAGCAGTGCCAGTTCCTATCAGCCCCAGCATTTT. It specifies CASSASSYQPQHF.

Worth noting for this clonotype: A much larger clone lies a single base off, so this may be a read error. The chain uses TRBV9 and TRBJ2-7; 7 bases match TRBD1. V gave up 4 bases and J gave up 6 bases; unmatched junction bases: 10. This CDR3 is built from 14 residues. Germline V gives CDR1 SGDLS, CDR2 YYNGEE. The CDR3 loop reads CASSPGTEPSEQYF. CDR3 nucleotide sequence: TGTGCCAGCAGCCCCGGGACAGAGCCCTCCGAGCAGTACTTC.

On this clonotype: With a much larger clone just one base away, this may be a read error. The rearrangement uses TRBV11-3 and TRBJ2-2; D remains ambiguous. The ends were cut back, 5 bases at V and 6 bases at J, with 10 bases in the middle. CDR1 SGHNT and CDR2 YENEEA come from the germline V gene. This CDR3 spans 13 amino acids. The CDR3 coding sequence is TGTGCCAGCAGCGGCCCCCTCTCCGGGGAGCTGTTTTTT. This sequence encodes CASSGPLSGELFF.

The V and J genes are TRBV29-1 and TRBJ1-5; maybe TRBD1 (5 bases). The CDR3 is made up of 18 amino acids. Trimming cost V 2 bases and J 0 bases, with 20 bases left between them. Germline CDR1 reads SQVTM; CDR2 reads ANQGSEA. The CDR3 DNA is TGCAGCGTTGAAACGCGGACGGGGACTACGTATAGCAATCAGCCCCAGCATTTT. This translates into CSVETRTGTTYSNQPQHF.

This clonotype was detected ten times or more. The chain uses TRBV4-2 and TRBJ2-3; tentatively, D is TRBD2 (5 bases). Trimming pared 0 bases from V and 0 bases from J, leaving 10 bases between. Germline V gives CDR1 LGHNA, CDR2 YNFKEQ. The CDR3 consists of 16 residues. CDR3 coding DNA: TGTGCCAGCAGCCAAGATATCGGACTGAGCACAGATACGCAGTATTTT. Translation gives CASSQDIGLSTDTQYF.

This chain joins TRBV12-3 or TRBV12-4 and TRBJ2-1; 8 bases fit TRBD2. With V trimmed by 8 bases and J by 3 bases, 12 bases remained unmatched. The CDR3 covers 16 residues. This CDR3 is CASPWERGIRYNEQFF. The CDR3, as DNA: TGTGCCAGCCCCTGGGAGCGGGGGATCCGCTACAATGAGCAGTTCTTC.

The rearrangement joins TRBV20-1 to TRBJ2-5; a weak D match, TRBD2 (6 bases). The germline V gene has CDR1 DFQATT and CDR2 SNEGSKA (reference sequence). CDR3 length: 13 residues. V shed 3 bases and J shed 0 bases, with 8 bases lying between them. CDR3 coding DNA: TGCAGTGCTAGCCGGGGGTACCAAGAGACCCAGTACTTC. Its protein is CSASRGYQETQYF.

This clonotype has just one count. The chain recombines TRBV10-1 with TRBJ2-1; 11 bases fit TRBD2. The CDR3 runs to 17 residues. V shed 3 bases and J 3 bases; nucleotides not matched to a gene: 7. Germline values: CDR1 WNHNN, CDR2 SYGVQD (reference sequence). This CDR3 reads CASSDTTGTSGYNEQFF. The CDR3 nucleotides read TGCGCCAGCAGTGACACGACCGGGACTAGCGGCTACAATGAGCAGTTCTTC.

The chain carries TRBV7-9 and TRBJ2-3, with 9 bases lining up with TRBD1. CDR1 and CDR2 from the germline V gene are SEHNR and FQNEAQ (reference sequence). The J segment lost 11 bases and the V segment lost 4 bases, leaving 4 bases of the junction unmatched. The CDR3 is 12 amino acids. In DNA form, the CDR3 reads TGTGCCAGCAGCTCGCGACAGGGGGGGCAGTATTTT. As protein: CASSSRQGGQYF.

This clonotype was found many times. The genes are TRBV6-5 and TRBJ1-2, with TRBD1 as a possible D gene (5 bases). CDR3 size: 15 residues. The germline CDR1 and CDR2 sequences are MNHEY and SVGAGI. The germline V and J ends were trimmed by 2 bases and 2 bases, with 12 bases remaining between them. CDR3 DNA sequence: TGTGCCAGCAGTTACCGGGACCGGACAAACTATGGCTACACCTTC. This sequence encodes CASSYRDRTNYGYTF.